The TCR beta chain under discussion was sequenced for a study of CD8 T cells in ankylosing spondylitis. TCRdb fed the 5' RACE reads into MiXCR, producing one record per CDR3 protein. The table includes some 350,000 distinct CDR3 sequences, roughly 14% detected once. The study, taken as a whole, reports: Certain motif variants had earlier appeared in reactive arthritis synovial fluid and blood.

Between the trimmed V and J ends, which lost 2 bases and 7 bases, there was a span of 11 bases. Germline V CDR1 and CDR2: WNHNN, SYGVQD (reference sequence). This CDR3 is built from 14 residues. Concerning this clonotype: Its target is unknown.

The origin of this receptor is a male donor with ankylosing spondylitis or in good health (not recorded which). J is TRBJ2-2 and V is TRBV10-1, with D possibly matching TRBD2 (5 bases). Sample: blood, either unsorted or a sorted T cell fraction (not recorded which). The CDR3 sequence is CASSEVRGYGELFF. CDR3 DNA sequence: TGCGCCAGCAGTGAGGTCCGAGGGTACGGGGAGCTGTTTTTT.